The 30 T cell receptor beta chains presented below share a single source sample, sequenced in a study of shared clonotypes between healthy human individuals. This table comes from immunoSEQ multiplex PCR, and its TCRdb copy is limited to in-frame clones, with some not included. This sample yields over a million clones, of which 65% to 80% are seen a single time; 1.4% to 1.5% belongs to the top ten. Sequencing was carried out using memory CD4+ T cells sorted from blood. The subset was: CD45RA-negative fraction. Source of these receptors: a man younger than 30 in good health.

In the case of this clone: An end of the junction differs from the germline gene, which may be a read error. J is TRBJ2-1 and V is TRBV7-7; 9 positions match TRBD1. The CDR3 extends over 17 amino acids. Germline V gene data show CDR1 as SSHAT and CDR2 as FNYEAQ (reference sequence). The CDR3 sequence is CASSPGLRTGAYNEQFF. DNA of the CDR3: TGTGCTAGCAGCCCCGGGCTGCGGACAGGGGCCTACAATGAGCAGTTCTTC.

This rearrangement joins TRBV6-5 to TRBJ2-3; no clear D gene. CDR1 MNHEY and CDR2 SVGAGI come from the germline V gene. V was trimmed by 7 bases and J by 5 bases, leaving 7 bases between them. The CDR3 runs 11 residues. This chain's CDR3 is CASISGDTQYF. CDR3 DNA sequence: TGTGCCAGCATTTCGGGAGATACGCAGTATTTT.

The CDR3 DNA reads TGTGCCAGCAGCCCCCGCAATGAGCAGTTCTTC. Its translation: CASSPRNEQFF. The V gene is TRBV11-2, the J gene TRBJ2-1; D remains ambiguous. The germline V gene has CDR1 SGHAT and CDR2 FQNNGV. V was trimmed by 5 bases and J by 6 bases, leaving 5 bases between them. This CDR3 spans 11 amino acids.

V is TRBV7-3 and J is TRBJ2-2, with TRBD1 identical over 9 bases. Trimming took 2 bases from V and 4 from J; bases not matched to a gene: 5. This CDR3 is built from 16 residues. Germline loops: CDR1 SGHTA, CDR2 FQGTGA. The CDR3 sequence is CASSLGTGSGTGELFF. The CDR3, as DNA: TGTGCCAGCAGCTTAGGGACAGGGTCGGGCACCGGGGAGCTGTTTTTT.

This clone occurred once. The chain combines TRBV11-1 with TRBJ2-3, with TRBD2 as a possible D gene (6 bases). Germline V lookup: CDR1 SGHAT, CDR2 FQDESV (reference sequence). This CDR3 comprises 16 residues. V lost 1 base, J lost 4 bases, and 15 bases lay in between. This CDR3 is CASSLGFGKRADTQYF. The CDR3 bases are TGTGCCAGCAGCTTAGGGTTTGGGAAGCGGGCAGATACGCAGTATTTT.

The genes are TRBV30 and TRBJ2-1; D ambiguous. The CDR3 runs 13 residues. Per germline, CDR1 GTSNPN and CDR2 SVGIG (reference sequence). Trimming took 4 bases from V and 0 from J, leaving 7 bases between them. The CDR3 DNA follows: TGTGCCTGGAATCCGGGCTCCTACAATGAGCAGTTCTTC. Protein sequence: CAWNPGSYNEQFF.

The V gene is TRBV5-1, the J gene TRBJ2-5, with a possible D match to TRBD1 (6 bases). Trimming left V 0 bases short and J 4 bases short, with 16 bases between. The CDR3 length is 16 residues. Germline CDR1 is SGHRS and CDR2 is YFSETQ. The CDR3 here is CASSLVRQGRGETQYF. CDR3 bases: TGCGCCAGCAGCTTGGTCCGGCAGGGGCGCGGAGAGACCCAGTACTTC.

This clone appeared a few times. The J gene is TRBJ2-2, the V gene TRBV30, with 7 bases that match TRBD2. The V and J ends lost 3 bases and 4 bases, in that order; junction bases with no gene match: 11. CDR3 size: 16 residues. Germline lookup yields CDR1 GTSNPN and CDR2 SVGIG (reference sequence). CDR3 protein: CAWSSKLASVTGELFF. In DNA, the CDR3 is TGTGCCTGGAGCTCTAAACTAGCGTCGGTCACCGGGGAGCTGTTTTTT.

This clone was counted once. V and J are TRBV5-1 and TRBJ2-7; TRBD1 is a possible D gene (5 bases). The length of the CDR3 is 13 residues. V was shortened by 4 bases and J by 1 base, with 9 bases between the two germline ends. Per germline, CDR1 SGHRS and CDR2 YFSETQ. The CDR3 bases are TGCGCCAGCAGCCGGTCAGGGTCCTACGAGCAGTACTTC. As protein: CASSRSGSYEQYF.

This chain joins TRBV28 and TRBJ1-4; a weak D match, TRBD1 (6 bases). Germline CDR1 reads MDHEN; CDR2 reads SYDVKM. There are 14 residues in the CDR3. V was shortened by 5 bases and J by 8 bases, with 15 bases between the two germline ends. CDR3 region: CASSLPAQGEKLFF. The CDR3 DNA sequence: TGTGCCAGCAGTCTCCCGGCCCAGGGGGAAAAACTGTTTTTT. The complete variable domain, with remaining parts taken from reference TRBV28 and TRBJ1-4, reads DVKVTQSSRYLVKRTGEKVFLECVQDMDHENMFWYRQDPGLGLRLIYFSYDVKMKEKGDIPEGYSVSREKKERFSLILESASTNQTSMYLCASSLPAQGEKLFFGSGTQLSVL.

As regards this clone: Being one base from a much bigger clone, this may be a read error. In DNA form, the CDR3 reads TGTGCCAGCAGCTTAGGGGTCCAAGAGACCCAGTACTTC. This gives the protein CASSLGVQETQYF. The chain carries TRBV7-9 and TRBJ2-5; no reliable D call. V lost 1 base and J 1 base, leaving 4 bases between the germline ends. This CDR3 has 13 residues. Germline CDR1 reads SEHNR; CDR2 reads FQNEAQ (reference sequence).

V is TRBV5-1 and J is TRBJ2-5; a weak D match, TRBD2 (6 bases). The CDR3 runs to 16 residues. V was pared by 3 bases and J by 3 bases, with 18 bases between. Germline CDR1 SGHRS, CDR2 YFSETQ. CDR3 in amino acids: CASSSGGWRGEETQYF. CDR3 DNA sequence: TGCGCCAGCAGCTCGGGTGGGTGGCGGGGTGAAGAGACCCAGTACTTC.

This clone showed up just once. J is TRBJ2-3 and V is TRBV5-1, with TRBD2 identical over 9 bases. CDR1 and CDR2 from the germline V gene are SGHRS and YFSETQ. The J segment lost 6 bases and the V segment lost 3 bases, leaving 11 bases of the junction unmatched. CDR3 length: 16 residues. The CDR3, as DNA: TGCGCCAGCAGCTACCGGACGGGACTAGCTATGGATACGCAGTATTTT. It encodes CASSYRTGLAMDTQYF.

The V call is TRBV10-2, the J call TRBJ1-5, with D possibly being TRBD1 (5 bases). CDR3 length equals 15 residues. Per germline, CDR1 WSHSY and CDR2 SAAADI. V shed 10 bases and J shed 7 bases, with 23 bases lying between them. DNA of the CDR3: TGCGCCACCATGGGCGAGGACAAGGGAAACCAGCCCCAGCATTTT. This codes for CATMGEDKGNQPQHF.

V gene TRBV10-3 combines with J gene TRBJ2-3; 14 positions match TRBD2. CDR3 size: 15 residues. V trimming: 5 bases; J trimming: 5 bases; junction bases outside the gene matches: 3. Germline V gene lookup returns CDR1 ENHRY and CDR2 SYGVKD. The chain's CDR3 is CAISPGTSGGDTQYF. The CDR3 region has the DNA TGTGCCATCAGTCCGGGGACTAGCGGGGGAGATACGCAGTATTTT.

The V gene is TRBV30, the J gene TRBJ2-2; 7 bases map to TRBD1. Per germline, CDR1 GTSNPN and CDR2 SVGIG (reference sequence). The V and J ends lost 4 bases and 2 bases, in that order; junction bases with no gene match: 4. The CDR3 runs 14 residues. Here the CDR3 DNA reads TGTGCCTGGACGCGACAGGGAAACACCGGGGAGCTGTTTTTT. It encodes CAWTRQGNTGELFF.

V usage is TRBV27 and J usage is TRBJ2-2, with a possible D match to TRBD2 (7 bases). V lost 5 bases, J lost 1 base, and 14 bases lay in between. Germline lookup yields CDR1 MNHEY and CDR2 SMNVEV (reference sequence). The CDR3 loop spans 16 amino acids. The CDR3 DNA reads TGTGCCAGCAGTCCCGAGGGGGGGAGGAACACCGGGGAGCTGTTTTTT. Protein: CASSPEGGRNTGELFF.

Written as DNA, the CDR3 is TGTGCCAGCAGTTTTTCCGGGACGGTATCCTACGAGCAGTACTTC. It translates to CASSFSGTVSYEQYF. The chain has TRBV27 and TRBJ2-7; the D gene could be TRBD1 or TRBD2 (5 bases each). Germline V gene data show CDR1 as MNHEY and CDR2 as SMNVEV (reference sequence). The germline V and J ends were trimmed by 3 bases and 1 base, with 13 bases remaining between them. There are 15 residues in the CDR3.

This clone occurred once. The gene calls are TRBV10-3 and TRBJ2-1; D remains ambiguous. CDR1 is ENHRY, CDR2 SYGVKD, per germline. The CDR3 is 14 amino acids. Trimming shortened V by 0 bases and J by 1 base, and 4 bases separated the two germline ends. The CDR3 DNA is TGTGCCATCAGTGAGTCGAATTCCTACAATGAGCAGTTCTTC. Protein sequence: CAISESNSYNEQFF.

This rearrangement joins TRBV5-1 to TRBJ2-3; TRBD1 might be the D (6 bases). The CDR3 loop spans 14 amino acids. The V gene lost 2 bases and the J gene lost 2 bases, with 9 bases spanning the gap. The germline CDR1 and CDR2 sequences are SGHRS and YFSETQ. The CDR3 DNA is TGCGCCAGCAGCTTCAACAGGGACACAGATACGCAGTATTTT. It translates to CASSFNRDTDTQYF. Based on the CDR3 plus reference TRBV5-1 and TRBJ2-3, the full variable domain is KAGVTQTPRYLIKTRGQQVTLSCSPISGHRSVSWYQQTPGQGLQFLFEYFSETQRNKGNFPGRFSGRQFSNSRSEMNVSTLELGDSALYLCASSFNRDTDTQYFGPGTRLTVL.

This chain uses TRBV5-4 with TRBJ2-3; 7 bases are a match to TRBD1. Germline V gene data show CDR1 as SGHNT and CDR2 as YYREEE (reference sequence). V was pared by 3 bases and J by 0 bases, with 4 bases of the junction left unmatched. CDR3 length equals 15 residues. The CDR3 sequence: CASSYGQASTDTQYF. The CDR3 bases are TGTGCCAGCAGCTACGGACAGGCAAGCACAGATACGCAGTATTTT.

This clone was counted a few times. This chain links TRBV6-4 with TRBJ2-3; 7 nucleotides agree with TRBD2. CDR1 and CDR2 from the germline V gene are MRHNA and SNTAGT. With 5 bases clipped from V and 6 bases from J, the junction kept 8 bases outside the gene matches. CDR3 length: 14 amino acids. The CDR3 loop is CASSPGGRADTQYF. The CDR3 DNA reads as TGTGCCAGCAGTCCAGGCGGGAGAGCGGATACGCAGTATTTT.

The chain carries TRBV28 and TRBJ2-7, with TRBD1 identical over 9 bases. This CDR3 has 14 amino acids. Trimming removed 4 bases from V and 4 bases from J; junction bases left unmatched: 5. Germline V gene sequence: CDR1 MDHEN, CDR2 SYDVKM. In DNA form, the CDR3 reads TGTGCCAGCAGTTGGGGACAGGGTTTATACGAGCAGTACTTC. Translated: CASSWGQGLYEQYF.

Here the CDR3 reads CATLDMALNYGYTF. CDR3 bases: TGTGCCACTCTGGACATGGCCCTTAACTATGGCTACACCTTC. V and J are TRBV19 and TRBJ1-2; D might be TRBD1 (5 bases). Trimming pared 10 bases from V and 1 base from J, leaving 16 bases between. Germline CDR1 reads LNHDA; CDR2 reads SQIVND (reference sequence). The CDR3 is 14 amino acids. Supplemented by reference TRBV19 and TRBJ1-2, the full variable domain reads DGGITQSPKYLFRKEGQNVTLSCEQNLNHDAMYWYRQDPGQGLRLIYYSQIVNDFQKGDIAEGYSVSREKKESFPLTVTSAQKNPTAFYLCATLDMALNYGYTFGSGTRLTVV.

The chain couples TRBV1 to TRBJ2-5; no DNA check was done on the table's D call, TRBD1. TRBV1 is noted as a pseudogene. This CDR3 contains 16 residues. CDR3 DNA sequence: TGCACCAGCAGCCAAGATTGGGACAGCGACCAAGAGACCCAGTACTTC. Its protein is CTSSQDWDSDQETQYF.

The chain couples TRBV11-2 to TRBJ2-7; 13 bases map to TRBD2. Germline loops: CDR1 SGHAT, CDR2 FQNNGV. The ends lost 6 bases at V and 0 bases at J; junction bases unmatched: 5. CDR3 length equals 16 residues. CDR3 nucleotides: TGTGCCAGCAGTAGGACTAGCGGGGGTGTCTCCTACGAGCAGTACTTC. Its protein product is CASSRTSGGVSYEQYF. Supplemented by reference TRBV11-2 and TRBJ2-7, the full variable domain reads EAGVAQSPRYKIIEKRQSVAFWCNPISGHATLYWYQQILGQGPKLLIQFQNNGVVDDSQLPKDRFSAERLKGVDSTLKIQPAKLEDSAVYLCASSRTSGGVSYEQYFGPGTRLTVT.

The chain has TRBV28 and TRBJ1-5; maybe TRBD1 (5 bases). Trimming took 6 bases from V and 2 from J, leaving 11 bases between them. Germline lookup yields CDR1 MDHEN and CDR2 SYDVKM. This CDR3 contains 14 residues. The CDR3 DNA is TGTGCCAGCAGGACGACAGTAGGCAATCAGCCCCAGCATTTT. It specifies CASRTTVGNQPQHF.

The V gene is TRBV6-1, the J gene TRBJ1-1; D perhaps matches TRBD1 (5 bases). The germline gives CDR1 MNHNS, CDR2 SASEGT. The CDR3 contains 14 residues. V shed 5 bases and J shed 4 bases, with 14 bases lying between them. CDR3 nucleotides: TGTGCCAGCAGTCGAGATTGGGGCGGCACTGAAGCTTTCTTT. This sequence encodes CASSRDWGGTEAFF.

This chain connects TRBV19 to TRBJ2-3, with D perhaps TRBD2 (7 bases). The germline gives CDR1 LNHDA, CDR2 SQIVND (reference sequence). The CDR3 covers 16 residues. Trimming cost V 4 bases and J 1 base, with 15 bases left between them. CDR3 sequence: CASSNWGGAGTDTQYF. In DNA form, the CDR3 reads TGTGCCAGTAGTAACTGGGGGGGGGCTGGCACAGATACGCAGTATTTT.

In its sample, this clone was seen once. The J gene is TRBJ1-6, the V gene TRBV19; TRBD1 agrees at 8 bases. The CDR3 consists of 18 residues. Germline V gene sequence: CDR1 LNHDA, CDR2 SQIVND (reference sequence). J was trimmed by 7 bases and V by 5 bases; bases with no gene match: 16. The DNA for the CDR3 is TGTGCCAGTAGTCGGGACAGGAGAGGGTCTGAGGGAAATTCACCCCTCCACTTT. Translation gives CASSRDRRGSEGNSPLHF. Complete variable domain (other parts from reference TRBV19 and TRBJ1-6): DGGITQSPKYLFRKEGQNVTLSCEQNLNHDAMYWYRQDPGQGLRLIYYSQIVNDFQKGDIAEGYSVSREKKESFPLTVTSAQKNPTAFYLCASSRDRRGSEGNSPLHFGNGTRLTVT.